This T cell receptor (beta chain) was retrieved from a study of human T cells and chemical hapten exposure. Across the whole study: Patients got weekly scalp diphenylcyclopropenone doses over the roughly 22-week study.

Time point given: patch test 1, 2 weeks after DPC sensitization. The sample's treatment: therapeutic diphenylcyclopropenone sensitization with weekly scalp DPC. TCRdb ran MiXCR on the RACE reads and lists one entry per CDR3 protein. Of 150,000 to 200,000 distinct CDR3 sequences in the sample, around 15% are singletons; the top ten hold less than 2%. CDR1 MDHEN and CDR2 SYDVKM come from the germline V gene. The CDR3 totals 12 residues. J lost 7 bases, V lost 10 bases, and 5 bases had no gene match. This sequence joins TRBV28 and TRBJ2-1, with 9 bases aligning to TRBD2. The material was whole blood, obtained in connection with sensitization to the hapten diphenylcyclopropenone (DPC). The sequence came from a woman in her 30s with alopecia areata. Some clones in this sample may be carry-over from other donors' samples. The CDR3 loop is CATGTSRNEQFF. In nucleotides, the CDR3 is TGTGCCACCGGGACTAGCCGTAATGAGCAGTTCTTC.